This is a list of T cell receptor beta chains from one sample in a study of T cell repertoires in cytomegalovirus infection. TCRdb used MiXCR to reprocess the reads, holding one entry per CDR3 protein. The sample has approximately 320,000 distinct CDR3 sequences; roughly 9.5% are singletons. Sequencing input: PBMCs. These receptors came from a human donor in good health (CMV status not recorded). Some clones in this sample may be carry-over from other donors' samples. CDR3s include the opening cysteine and the closing phenylalanine or tryptophan. D genes are given only for firm matches. Size values are once, few and many counts, or a class for expanded clones, and some rows have none.

size	V	D	J	CDR3	DNA
-	TRBV29-1	-	TRBJ2-3	CSVVGDRTSTDTQYF	TGCAGCGTTGTTGGGGACCGAACTAGCACAGATACGCAGTATTTT
-	TRBV4-3	-	TRBJ2-2	CASSQDTRGLGELFF	TGCGCCAGCAGCCAAGATACCAGAGGGCTCGGGGAGCTGTTTTTT
-	TRBV2	-	TRBJ2-3	CASRLGTFGADTQYF	TGTGCCAGCAGGCTCGGGACTTTTGGGGCAGATACGCAGTATTTT
-	TRBV20-1	-	TRBJ2-3	CSARGSDTQYF	TGCAGTGCTAGAGGATCAGATACGCAGTATTTT
many	TRBV7-8	-	TRBJ1-4	CASSLVGRTTNEKLFF	TGTGCCAGCAGCTTAGTCGGACGGACAACTAATGAAAAACTGTTTTTT
-	TRBV5-1	-	TRBJ2-7	CASSLNLQRAVRSYEQYF	TGCGCCAGCAGCTTGAACCTCCAGCGGGCCGTACGCTCCTACGAGCAGTACTTC
-	TRBV29-1	-	TRBJ1-1	CGTSGGRREAFF	TGCGGAACCTCGGGTGGGCGCAGGGAAGCTTTCTTT
many	TRBV7-9	-	TRBJ2-1	CASSPGGLAHEQFF	TGTGCCAGCAGCCCGGGTGGCCTAGCTCATGAGCAGTTCTTC
few	TRBV11-1	TRBD1	TRBJ2-2	CASSLTARDREFRRPGELFF	TGTGCCAGCAGCTTGACAGCTCGGGACAGGGAATTTCGGAGGCCCGGGGAGCTGTTTTTT
few	TRBV2	TRBD2	TRBJ2-5	CASDGGGETQYF	TGTGCCAGCGACGGGGGAGGGGAGACCCAGTACTTC
many	TRBV7-8	-	TRBJ1-4	CASSRTGTREKLFF	TGTGCCAGCAGTCGAACCGGGACGAGGGAAAAACTGTTTTTT
-	TRBV19	-	TRBJ1-2	CATASTENYGYTF	TGTGCCACTGCCTCGACAGAGAACTATGGCTACACCTTC
-	TRBV28	TRBD2	TRBJ2-1	CASTSSGRPSSYNEQFF	TGTGCCAGCACCTCTAGCGGGAGGCCGAGCTCCTACAATGAGCAGTTCTTC
many	TRBV12-3/TRBV12-4	-	TRBJ2-5	CASSLNLAETQYF	TGTGCCAGCAGTTTGAACCTCGCGGAGACCCAGTACTTC
many	TRBV20-1	-	TRBJ1-5	CSATKGGNQPQHF	TGCAGTGCTACAAAAGGAGGCAATCAGCCCCAGCATTTT
many	TRBV11-2	-	TRBJ1-5	CASSPGGQPQHF	TGTGCCAGCAGCCCCGGTGGACAGCCCCAGCATTTT
-	TRBV28	-	TRBJ2-3	CASSSSSGAEDTQYF	TGTGCCAGCAGTTCCTCATCAGGGGCAGAAGATACGCAGTATTTT
-	TRBV5-3	-	TRBJ1-1	CARSFTGCRVLREAFF	TGTGCCAGAAGCTTCACAGGGTGTCGTGTTTTAAGAGAAGCTTTCTTT
many	TRBV7-6	-	TRBJ2-1	CASSRGNEQFF	TGTGCCAGCAGCCGCGGTAATGAGCAGTTCTTC
many	TRBV7-2	-	TRBJ1-3	CASSLVGAGNTIYF	TGTGCCAGCAGCTTAGTGGGCGCTGGAAACACCATATATTTT
few	TRBV29-1	TRBD1	TRBJ2-7	CSVGGRGNYEQYF	TGCAGCGTTGGTGGCAGGGGGAACTACGAGCAGTACTTC
once	TRBV19	TRBD1	TRBJ2-3	CASSERDRAADTQYF	TGTGCCAGTAGTGAACGGGACAGGGCGGCAGATACGCAGTATTTT
many	TRBV12-5	TRBD1	TRBJ2-5	CASGLRQGANQETQYF	TGTGCTAGTGGTTTACGACAGGGGGCGAACCAAGAGACCCAGTACTTC
many	TRBV7-2	-	TRBJ2-3	CASSPHRDPDTQYF	TGTGCCAGCAGCCCGCATCGTGATCCAGATACGCAGTATTTT
many	TRBV4-2	-	TRBJ1-4	CASSQTQAATNEKLFF	TGTGCCAGCAGCCAAACCCAGGCCGCAACTAATGAAAAACTGTTTTTT
few	TRBV12-3/TRBV12-4	-	TRBJ1-1	CASSSISRAFF	TGTGCCAGCAGTTCCATTTCCAGAGCTTTCTTT
-	TRBV4-1	-	TRBJ2-7	CASSQVGRSSSYEQYF	TGCGCCAGCAGCCAAGTCGGCCGCTCCAGCTCCTACGAGCAGTACTTC
once	TRBV20-1	TRBD2	TRBJ2-3	CSARKTSESTDTQYF	TGCAGTGCTAGGAAGACTAGCGAAAGCACAGATACGCAGTATTTT
few	TRBV20-1	-	TRBJ2-7	CSAPKLGGNYEQYF	TGCAGTGCTCCGAAATTAGGAGGGAACTACGAGCAGTACTTC